The entry below describes one T cell receptor (beta chain). Its specificity is unknown. The sample originates from a study of beta chain features in type 1 diabetes. The overall study: The samples had 85 million to 140 million sorted cells examined in all. The study's findings and limits: cDNA-based reads could over-represent cells with high TCR expression.

The germline V gene encodes CDR1 MNHEY and CDR2 SMNVEV (reference sequence). The CDR3 loop spans 13 amino acids. Trimming removed 3 bases at V and 3 bases at J, with 8 bases between. The sequenced template was cDNA made from the entire isolated RNA. For naive, central memory and regulatory T cell samples, reads averaged roughly 3.5 million. Profiled with immunoSEQ multiplex PCR; TCRdb holds only in-frame clones, not every one. The sample shows roughly 610,000 clones, 15% to 17% of them seen only once. Sequencing was carried out using naive CD4+ T cells from blood. J is TRBJ1-2 and V is TRBV27; D is uncertain. This sequence was found in a man aged 18-30 years in good health. CDR3 amino acids: CASSFGEDYGYTF. CDR3 coding DNA: TGTGCCAGCAGTTTCGGGGAAGACTATGGCTACACCTTC.